This T cell receptor (beta chain) was obtained from a study of sequential checkpoint blockade in melanoma. Looking at the study overall: Under 25 patients had matched tumor biopsies before treatment and at week 13 after nivolumab or ipilimumab alone. Study-wide results and limits: T-cell fraction and clonality followed PD-L1 and CD8+ counts, not mutational load.

Data came from immunoSEQ multiplex PCR; TCRdb stores just in-frame clones and leaves some out. The sample lists 6,000 or so clones; 20% to 25% were seen once. The CDR3 is 15 residues long. Germline loops: CDR1 SGHRS, CDR2 YFSETQ. Trimming took 4 bases from V and 6 from J; bases not matched to a gene: 10. Indicated treatment: randomized to nivolumab then ipilimumab (arm A) or the reverse (arm B). No patient had prior DNA-damaging chemotherapy. This clone has more than one count but fewer than ten. Its target is unknown. Sequencing used tumor tissue (inferred from file names), obtained from a patient given nivolumab and ipilimumab in sequence. The TCR comes from a human donor with melanoma. The chain joins TRBV5-1 to TRBJ2-1, with 7 bases matching TRBD2. DNA of the CDR3: TGCGCCAGCAGCACATCTAGCGGACTATCCAATGAGCAGTTCTTC. Amino acids: CASSTSSGLSNEQFF.